Each of the 13 T cell receptor beta chains below was sequenced from the same sample in a study of somatic mutations in cytotoxic T cells in rheumatoid arthritis (dated 2017 in TCRdb). Libraries were made using the immunoSEQ multiplex PCR assay. TCRdb re-hosts the immuneACCESS table, in-frame sequences only. Its copies lack some clones; in the studies checked, an unresolved V gene accounts for under half of them, and the cause for the rest is not known. Present in this sample are some 9,900 clones, around 85% of which were seen just once. The ten biggest clones cover approximately 8.1% of the sample. Specimen: CD8+ T cells sorted from blood. The receptors derive from an adult with rheumatoid arthritis.

The V gene is TRBV20-1, the J gene TRBJ1-2; D is undetermined. The germline V gene encodes CDR1 DFQATT and CDR2 SNEGSKA (reference sequence). The V and J ends lost 5 bases and 7 bases respectively, with 8 bases between them. The CDR3 is 10 amino acids. CDR3 residues: CSASDGGYTF. In DNA form, the CDR3 reads TGCAGTGCTTCGGACGGTGGCTACACCTTC.

The gene calls are TRBV5-6 and TRBJ1-1; D uncertain. This CDR3 is built from 11 residues. The V gene's germline CDR1 is SGHDT and CDR2 YYEEEE. Between the trimmed V and J ends, which lost 0 bases and 8 bases, there was a span of 5 bases. The CDR3 bases are TGTGCCAGCAGCTTGGCCCTAGAAGCTTTCTTT. This translates into CASSLALEAFF.

CDR3 in amino acids: CASSLQLAGGETQYF. The CDR3 region has the DNA TGTGCCAGCAGCTTACAACTAGCGGGAGGAGAGACCCAGTACTTC. The J gene is TRBJ2-5, the V gene TRBV7-2; 12 nucleotides align to TRBD2. The CDR3 totals 15 residues. Germline V gene lookup returns CDR1 SGHTA and CDR2 FQGNSA. V shed 2 bases and J 4 bases; nucleotides not matched to a gene: 2. The full variable domain, rest sourced from reference TRBV7-2 and TRBJ2-5, is GAGVSQSPSNKVTEKGKDVELRCDPISGHTALYWYRQSLGQGLEFLIYFQGNSAPDKSGLPSDRFSAERTGGSVSTLTIQRTQQEDSAVYLCASSLQLAGGETQYFGPGTRLLVL.

The chain combines TRBV6-4 with TRBJ2-1; D possibly uses TRBD1 or TRBD2 (5 bases each). CDR3 size: 13 residues. Germline V gives CDR1 MRHNA, CDR2 SNTAGT. V was clipped by 0 bases and J by 10 bases, with 10 bases between them. CDR3 nucleotides: TGTGCCAGCAGTGACTCGAGGGGCCGGGAGCAGTTCTTC. Translating gives CASSDSRGREQFF.

The CDR3 nucleotides are TGTGCCAGCACCGAAGGACAGGGAGCCTATGGCTACACCTTC. Encoded protein: CASTEGQGAYGYTF. The gene calls are TRBV7-9 and TRBJ1-2; TRBD1 agrees at 8 bases. The ends lost 7 bases at V and 4 bases at J; junction bases unmatched: 8. Germline V gene sequence: CDR1 SEHNR, CDR2 FQNEAQ (reference sequence). The length of the CDR3 is 14 residues.

This clone was seen only once. This chain connects TRBV7-8 to TRBJ2-7, with 10 nucleotides matching TRBD2. V dropped 4 bases and J dropped 4; count of bases not matched to a gene: 22. Per germline, CDR1 SGHVS and CDR2 FQNEAQ. CDR3 length: 20 amino acids. CDR3 amino acids: CASSSRAQSAGGLKVYEQYF. The CDR3 bases are TGTGCCAGCAGCTCCAGAGCCCAATCAGCGGGGGGGCTCAAGGTTTACGAGCAGTACTTC.

This chain connects TRBV5-4 to TRBJ2-7, with a weak D call TRBD2 (6 bases). The ends were cut back, 5 bases at V and 2 bases at J, with 20 bases in the middle. Germline CDR1 and CDR2: SGHNT and YYREEE (reference sequence). The CDR3 has 16 amino acids. CDR3: CASRGGRAESPYEQYF. The CDR3, as DNA: TGTGCCAGCAGGGGGGGAAGAGCGGAAAGTCCCTACGAGCAGTACTTC.

The J gene is TRBJ1-2, the V gene TRBV28; the D is unclear. The germline V and J ends were trimmed by 5 bases and 8 bases, with 12 bases remaining between them. The CDR3 sequence is 12 residues long. Germline V gene sequence: CDR1 MDHEN, CDR2 SYDVKM. CDR3 region: CASSPGRPGYTF. The CDR3 DNA reads TGTGCCAGCAGTCCCGGACGCCCGGGCTACACCTTC.

The J gene is TRBJ2-3, the V gene TRBV11-2, with D maybe TRBD2 (6 bases). This CDR3 spans 17 amino acids. Germline V lookup: CDR1 SGHAT, CDR2 FQNNGV. V lost 1 base and J lost 0, with 14 bases in between. CDR3 region: CASSLGSGGTSTDTQYF. CDR3 nucleotides: TGTGCCAGCAGCTTAGGTAGCGGAGGCACGAGCACAGATACGCAGTATTTT.

The V gene is TRBV4-1, the J gene TRBJ2-3, with 7 bases matching TRBD2. The CDR3 extends over 17 amino acids. V trimming: 4 bases; J trimming: 4 bases; junction bases outside the gene matches: 14. From germline, CDR1 is MGHRA and CDR2 YSYEKL. CDR3 DNA: TGCGCCAGCAGCCTAACGGGGGGTGGGCTAGTCTCAGATACGCAGTATTTT. It translates to CASSLTGGGLVSDTQYF.

V gene TRBV7-9 combines with J gene TRBJ2-5; no firm D call. The V gene's germline CDR1 is SEHNR and CDR2 FQNEAQ (reference sequence). Deletions cut 4 bases from V and 2 bases from J, with 11 bases between. This CDR3 comprises 14 residues. The CDR3 DNA is TGTGCCAGCAGCTCACTACTAAGACAAGAGACCCAGTACTTC. Encoded protein: CASSSLLRQETQYF.

The rearrangement links TRBV6-5 to TRBJ1-2; no clear D gene. CDR1 and CDR2 (germline): MNHEY, SVGAGI. With 5 bases removed from V and 4 bases from J, the gap between germline ends came to 14 bases. The CDR3 covers 14 residues. CDR3 sequence (DNA): TGTGCCAGCAGTCGCCCCGGAGAACTCTATGGCTACACCTTC. This sequence encodes CASSRPGELYGYTF.

The chain has TRBV6-1 and TRBJ2-2, with TRBD1 identical over 8 bases. Germline values: CDR1 MNHNS, CDR2 SASEGT. There are 14 residues in the CDR3. V was clipped by 2 bases and J by 6 bases; unmatched bases: 2. CDR3 sequence reads: CASSEQGAAGELFF. The DNA of the CDR3 is TGTGCCAGCAGTGAACAGGGGGCGGCCGGGGAGCTGTTTTTT.